This TCR beta chain was captured in a study of blood T cell repertoires in COVID-19. Study-level information: Acute and convalescent COVID-19 samples came from the United States, Italy and Spain. T cells, B-cell-depleted T cells, or PBMCs supplied cDNA or gDNA.

Source study methods: Estimated nucleated cell counts came from reference gene primer amplification. Sequencing was performed with immunoSEQ multiplex PCR; in TCRdb, only in-frame clones are kept and a portion is missing. Clone size and the V and J calls come from that table; the DNA yielded D and trimming. The sample lists just over 95,000 clones, approximately 90% occurring once. Sequencing was done on a sample of peripheral blood. The source of this sequence is a man in his fifties or sixties with acute or convalescent COVID-19.

The CDR3 DNA sequence: TGTGCCAGCAGTGACGGGACTAGCGGGAGTCCGGGGGAGCAGTTCTTC. This sequence encodes CASSDGTSGSPGEQFF. The chain employs TRBV6-1 and TRBJ2-1, with TRBD2 matching over 14 bases. The V segment lost 3 bases and the J segment 10 bases; nucleotides outside the gene matches: 8. This CDR3 spans 16 amino acids. Germline CDR1 and CDR2: MNHNS and SASEGT.